The clone carrying this T cell receptor (beta chain) qualifies as medium-sized. The target antigen is unknown. These data originate in a study of circulating CD8 cells and anti-PD-1 response in melanoma. Study as a whole: Anti-PD-1 was first-line therapy for about 55% of the 13 patients. Non-responders showed stable or progressive disease; responders showed complete or partial response. Study-wide results and limits: Only baseline and M1 samples entered the published repertoire comparisons.

Live CD3+CD8+TCRalphabeta+ cells were sorted into four subsets by PD-1 and/or TIGIT. The CDR3 is 15 amino acids. The V gene end was trimmed by 6 bases and the J gene end by 3 bases; junction bases not matched to a gene: 13. Germline V gene sequence: CDR1 DFQATT, CDR2 SNEGSKA (reference sequence). Using roughly 15 ng of total RNA, TCR libraries were made with the QIAseq Immune Repertoire TCR panel. TCRdb recomputed calls from the reads with MiXCR, one row per CDR3 protein. The sample consists of 400 to 500 distinct CDR3 sequences, under 10% of them appearing once. Sequenced material: CD8+ T cells from PBMCs, taken at baseline or after one month of anti-PD-1 therapy (not recorded which). V gene TRBV20-1 combines with J gene TRBJ2-7; TRBD1 agrees at 8 bases. This sequence was found in a human donor with melanoma. The CDR3 DNA is TGCAGTGCCACGATGGATAATACAGGGGGCTACGAGCAGTACTTC. This translates into CSATMDNTGGYEQYF.